Listed here are 24 T cell receptor beta chains from one sample, sequenced in a study of T cell clones after liver transplantation. Here immunoSEQ multiplex PCR was the method, and the copy in TCRdb shows in-frame clones only, minus some. In the table there are 95,000 to 110,000 clones, 82% of which are singletons. The input for sequencing was CD4+ T cells from blood, taken before liver transplant. The receptor set was obtained from a human donor who received a liver transplant.

The chain is built from TRBV18 and TRBJ2-1; TRBD1 might be the D (5 bases). Trimming pared 3 bases from V and 6 bases from J, leaving 15 bases between. CDR3 length: 15 residues. Germline lookup yields CDR1 KGHSH and CDR2 LQKENI. The CDR3 protein is CASSPQGGWGNEQFF. The CDR3 DNA follows: TGTGCCAGCTCACCCCAGGGCGGATGGGGCAATGAGCAGTTCTTC. The full variable domain, in which reference TRBV18 and TRBJ2-1 provide the parts outside the CDR3, is NAGVMQNPRHLVRRRGQEARLRCSPMKGHSHVYWYRQLPEEGLKFMVYLQKENIIDESGMPKERFSAEFPKEGPSILRIQQVVRGDSAAYFCASSPQGGWGNEQFFGPGTRLTVL.

This clone has a single count. The chain is built from TRBV11-2 and TRBJ1-1, with D tentatively TRBD1 (6 bases). The germline V and J ends were trimmed by 1 base and 4 bases, with 13 bases remaining between them. CDR3 length: 15 residues. CDR1 and CDR2 from the germline V gene are SGHAT and FQNNGV. The DNA of the CDR3 is TGTGCCAGCAGCTTAGGAGGGTCCAGGGGCACTGAAGCTTTCTTT. Translation: CASSLGGSRGTEAFF. Supplemented by reference TRBV11-2 and TRBJ1-1, the full variable domain reads EAGVAQSPRYKIIEKRQSVAFWCNPISGHATLYWYQQILGQGPKLLIQFQNNGVVDDSQLPKDRFSAERLKGVDSTLKIQPAKLEDSAVYLCASSLGGSRGTEAFFGQGTRLTVV.

This rearrangement joins TRBV11-1 to TRBJ1-1; D gene ambiguous. Trimming removed 5 bases at V and 4 bases at J, with 14 bases between. Germline lookup yields CDR1 SGHAT and CDR2 FQDESV (reference sequence). The CDR3 has 14 amino acids. This chain's CDR3 is CASSARLGITEAFF. The CDR3 coding sequence is TGTGCCAGCAGCGCCCGATTAGGGATCACTGAAGCTTTCTTT. Based on the CDR3 plus reference TRBV11-1 and TRBJ1-1, the full variable domain is EAEVAQSPRYKITEKSQAVAFWCDPISGHATLYWYRQILGQGPELLVQFQDESVVDDSQLPKDRFSAERLKGVDSTLKIQPAELGDSAMYLCASSARLGITEAFFGQGTRLTVV.

The count of this clone is one. V and J are TRBV11-2 and TRBJ2-6; D may be TRBD2 (5 bases). Trimming pared 5 bases from V and 1 base from J, leaving 9 bases between. The germline V gene has CDR1 SGHAT and CDR2 FQNNGV. CDR3 length: 15 amino acids. DNA of the CDR3: TGTGCCAGCAGCCCTGAGGGATCTGGGGCCAACGTCCTGACTTTC. Amino acids: CASSPEGSGANVLTF.

The chain joins TRBV7-2 to TRBJ1-5; no clear D. The CDR3 has 14 amino acids. Trimming left V 1 base short and J 3 bases short, with 7 bases between. The germline CDR1 and CDR2 sequences are SGHTA and FQGNSA. CDR3 sequence reads: CASSLGGYNQPQHF. The CDR3 DNA follows: TGTGCCAGCAGCTTAGGAGGGTACAATCAGCCCCAGCATTTT.

This chain uses TRBV11-2 with TRBJ1-2; D is perhaps TRBD1 (6 bases). Per the germline V gene, CDR1 is SGHAT and CDR2 is FQNNGV. The V and J ends lost 3 bases and 8 bases respectively, with 10 bases between them. The CDR3 is 12 amino acids. The CDR3 loop reads CASSLSGVGYTF. The CDR3 nucleotides read TGTGCCAGCAGCTTGTCAGGGGTAGGCTACACCTTC.

The rearrangement uses TRBV29-1 and TRBJ2-3; D is unclear. Germline V CDR1 and CDR2: SQVTM, ANQGSEA. The CDR3 length is 12 residues. V was cut by 5 bases and J by 6 bases, with 12 bases left in between. The CDR3 region is CSVNLAIDTQYF. The DNA for the CDR3 is TGCAGCGTTAATCTGGCGATTGATACGCAGTATTTT.

The genes are TRBV29-1 and TRBJ2-2; 10 nucleotides line up with TRBD2. Germline trimming cut 8 bases from V and 4 bases from J; bases unmatched to any gene: 4. This CDR3 spans 13 amino acids. Per the germline V gene, CDR1 is SQVTM and CDR2 is ANQGSEA. The CDR3 loop reads CSSRTSGTGELFF. Written as DNA, the CDR3 is TGCAGCTCCCGGACTAGCGGCACCGGGGAGCTGTTTTTT.

The chain is built from TRBV18 and TRBJ2-3; TRBD1 agrees at 8 bases. In germline, CDR1 is KGHSH, CDR2 LQKENI. This CDR3 spans 20 amino acids. V trimming: 5 bases; J trimming: 7 bases; junction bases outside the gene matches: 26. The CDR3 spells CASSSFDRGLAMGGSNTQYF. The CDR3 DNA is TGTGCCAGCTCATCGTTCGACAGGGGATTAGCGATGGGGGGTTCAAATACGCAGTATTTT.

Written as DNA, the CDR3 is TGTGCCAGCAGTGAAGCCGACCCCAGGGGAGGAAAACTGTTTTTT. It is translated as CASSEADPRGGKLFF. J is TRBJ1-4 and V is TRBV2, with D perhaps matching TRBD1 (6 bases). The CDR3 is 15 residues long. Germline CDR1 is SNHLY and CDR2 is FYNNEI. V was trimmed by 0 bases and J by 10 bases, leaving 15 bases between them. Supplemented by reference TRBV2 and TRBJ1-4, the full variable domain reads EPEVTQTPSHQVTQMGQEVILRCVPISNHLYFYWYRQILGQKVEFLVSFYNNEISEKSEIFDDQFSVERPDGSNFTLKIRSTKLEDSAMYFCASSEADPRGGKLFFGSGTQLSVL.

This chain connects TRBV19 to TRBJ1-2; the D gene is possibly TRBD1 (5 bases). The CDR3 is 14 amino acids. The germline gives CDR1 LNHDA, CDR2 SQIVND (reference sequence). V was pared by 7 bases and J by 7 bases, with 19 bases between. The CDR3 DNA sequence: TGTGCCAGTACCACAGTCGGGGGGGTCGCTGGCTACACCTTC. It yields the protein CASTTVGGVAGYTF.

The CDR3 is CASSRGQGISPDTQYF. The CDR3 DNA follows: TGTGCCAGCAGCCGGGGACAGGGGATCTCGCCAGATACGCAGTATTTT. The chain employs TRBV5-8 and TRBJ2-3; 10 positions match TRBD1. The CDR3 contains 16 residues. With 4 bases clipped from V and 4 bases from J, the junction kept 9 bases outside the gene matches. CDR1 SGHTS and CDR2 YDEGEE come from the germline V gene. The full variable domain, rest sourced from reference TRBV5-8 and TRBJ2-3, is EAGVTQSPTHLIKTRGQQATLRCSPISGHTSVYWYQQALGLGLQFLLWYDEGEERNRGNFPPRFSGRQFPNYSSELNVNALELEDSALYLCASSRGQGISPDTQYFGPGTRLTVL.

The chain combines TRBV6-4 with TRBJ2-1; 10 nucleotides agree with TRBD2. CDR3 length equals 16 residues. Germline V gene lookup returns CDR1 MRHNA and CDR2 SNTAGT. Unmatched junction bases numbered 4, after V lost 4 bases and J lost 1 base. CDR3: CASSVDSGRSYNEQFF. The CDR3 DNA is TGTGCCAGCAGTGTGGATAGCGGGAGGTCCTACAATGAGCAGTTCTTC.

CDR3 sequence: CAIRTGFGEQYF. The CDR3 region has the DNA TGTGCCATCAGGACAGGGTTTGGGGAGCAGTACTTC. The rearrangement links TRBV10-3 to TRBJ2-7; 7 positions match TRBD1. The junction had 6 bases not matched to a gene; V was cut back by 6 bases and J by 7 bases. The CDR3 is made up of 12 amino acids. Germline CDR1 ENHRY, CDR2 SYGVKD.

V is TRBV7-3 and J is TRBJ2-5; 9 positions match TRBD2. Germline CDR1 SGHTA, CDR2 FQGTGA. V dropped 6 bases and J dropped 2; count of bases not matched to a gene: 10. The CDR3 length is 16 residues. The CDR3 DNA reads as TGTGCCAGCAGGAGGGGTCTAGCGGGGAAACAAGAGACCCAGTACTTC. Its protein product is CASRRGLAGKQETQYF.

V and J are TRBV28 and TRBJ2-5; 8 positions agree with TRBD1. Germline-derived CDR1 and CDR2 are MDHEN and SYDVKM. This CDR3 has 16 residues. V lost 3 bases and J lost 1; bases outside the gene matches: 7. The CDR3: CASSLGTGTVQETQYF. The CDR3 coding sequence is TGTGCCAGCAGTTTGGGGACAGGCACTGTCCAAGAGACCCAGTACTTC.

The chain employs TRBV5-6 and TRBJ1-3, with D unresolved. The V end was cut by 0 bases, the J end by 0 bases, with 7 bases between. The length of the CDR3 is 15 residues. Germline V lookup: CDR1 SGHDT, CDR2 YYEEEE. The CDR3 DNA is TGTGCCAGCAGCTTGGGGTCAGCCTCTGGAAACACCATATATTTT. This gives the protein CASSLGSASGNTIYF. The full variable domain, in which reference TRBV5-6 and TRBJ1-3 provide the parts outside the CDR3, is DAGVTQSPTHLIKTRGQQVTLRCSPKSGHDTVSWYQQALGQGPQFIFQYYEEEERQRGNFPDRFSGHQFPNYSSELNVNALLLGDSALYLCASSLGSASGNTIYFGEGSWLTVV.

The rearrangement uses TRBV7-8 and TRBJ1-1, with 11 positions matching TRBD1. The CDR3 is 14 residues long. Losses at the gene ends were 3 bases for V and 7 bases for J; bases not matched to a gene: 4. Germline V gene sequence: CDR1 SGHVS, CDR2 FQNEAQ. The CDR3 sequence is CASSFGTGGVEAFF. The DNA for the CDR3 is TGTGCCAGCAGCTTCGGGACAGGGGGAGTTGAAGCTTTCTTT.

The rearrangement joins TRBV7-9 to TRBJ2-7; D gene uncertain. V was shortened by 4 bases and J by 7 bases, with 8 bases between the two germline ends. Germline V lookup: CDR1 SEHNR, CDR2 FQNEAQ (reference sequence). This CDR3 comprises 11 residues. The CDR3 protein is CASSSRWEQYF. CDR3 DNA sequence: TGTGCCAGCAGCTCCAGGTGGGAGCAGTACTTC.

This chain joins TRBV6-5 and TRBJ1-1; no definite D call. With 8 bases removed from V and 4 bases from J, the gap between germline ends came to 5 bases. Per germline, CDR1 MNHEY and CDR2 SVGAGI. The CDR3 covers 10 residues. CDR3 sequence reads: CASRGTEAFF. The CDR3 nucleotides are TGTGCCAGCCGGGGCACTGAAGCTTTCTTT.

V is TRBV29-1 and J is TRBJ2-1; weak D call: TRBD1 (5 bases). Germline values: CDR1 SQVTM, CDR2 ANQGSEA. The CDR3 runs 15 residues. The germline V and J ends were trimmed by 3 bases and 3 bases, with 15 bases remaining between them. As DNA, the CDR3 is TGCAGCGTTGACACGGCGAGGACATACTACAATGAGCAGTTCTTC. It codes for CSVDTARTYYNEQFF.

The rearrangement joins TRBV28 to TRBJ2-2, with TRBD2 matching over 9 bases. The V segment lost 4 bases and the J segment 4 bases; nucleotides outside the gene matches: 4. Per germline, CDR1 MDHEN and CDR2 SYDVKM. The CDR3 length is 15 residues. The CDR3 coding sequence is TGTGCCAGCAGTTCGACTAGCGGCCTCACCGGGGAGCTGTTTTTT. Residues: CASSSTSGLTGELFF.

V gene TRBV29-1 combines with J gene TRBJ2-7, with TRBD1 identical over 10 bases. Germline CDR1 is SQVTM and CDR2 is ANQGSEA. With 6 bases clipped from V and 1 base from J, the junction kept 6 bases outside the gene matches. This CDR3 spans 14 amino acids. The CDR3 sequence is CSVAPGQGSYEQYF. The CDR3 DNA follows: TGCAGCGTAGCACCGGGACAGGGGTCCTACGAGCAGTACTTC.

The rearrangement links TRBV4-3 to TRBJ1-2, with 8 bases identical to TRBD1. The CDR3 length is 16 residues. V was clipped by 0 bases and J by 6 bases; unmatched bases: 9. Germline CDR1 and CDR2: LGHNA and YSLEER. The CDR3 sequence: CASSQDITGQVNGYTF. The CDR3 DNA reads TGCGCCAGCAGCCAAGATATTACGGGACAGGTCAATGGCTACACCTTC.